This T cell receptor beta chain is drawn from a study of metastatic and nonmetastatic thyroid tumors. This clone was counted at least ten times. TCRdb reprocessed the PCR reads via MiXCR. Of over 13,000 clones in the sample, around a quarter were seen once. Prior to thyroid surgery, none of the patients had received any treatment. The CDR3 is 16 amino acids. After removal of 2 bases from V and 0 bases from J, the junction contained 4 bases not matched to a gene. Germline V gene sequence: CDR1 DFQATT, CDR2 SNEGSKA (reference sequence). The chain links TRBV20-1 to TRBJ2-5; 12 positions agree with TRBD2. This sequence was found in a female donor with papillary thyroid cancer or a benign thyroid nodule (not recorded which). Some clones in this sample may be carry-over from other donors' samples. The material sequenced was blood. The CDR3 DNA is TGCAGTGCTAGACGTGGACTAGCGGGGAACCAAGAGACCCAGTACTTC. Encoded protein: CSARRGLAGNQETQYF.